This TCR beta chain was sequenced for a study of PD-1 blockade in classical Hodgkin lymphoma. About the study: Nivolumab was administered to patients intravenously at 3 mg/kg every 2 weeks.

The germline V gene encodes CDR1 MDHEN and CDR2 SYDVKM. The CDR3 consists of 11 residues. As for time point: cycle 4 day 1 (C4D1), after more than five weeks of nivolumab. Exposure to brentuximab vedotin varied, and each patient had relapsed following autologous stem cell transplantation. Classifying best responses yielded complete response, partial response or progressive disease. Generated by immunoSEQ multiplex PCR, the TCRdb table keeps only in-frame clones and is missing some. The data show some 90,000 clones, 75% to 85% seen once. Broader study findings: Exclusion was the outcome for patients who began nivolumab under 1 year after ASCT. TCR diversity in CD4+, not CD8+, cells rose significantly by C4D1.

The sample holds one count of this clone. The target antigen is unknown. The junction does not match germline at one end; this may be a read error. Material: peripheral blood mononuclear cells (PBMCs), obtained before the fourth cycle of nivolumab. The chain uses TRBV28 and TRBJ1-1; D uncertain. This TCR was sampled from a human donor with classical Hodgkin lymphoma. The CDR3 is CASSGSTQAFF. CDR3 DNA sequence: TGTGCCAGCAGTGGGTCCACTCAAGCTTTCTTT.